The 23 T cell receptor beta chains in this list originate from one sample, sequenced in a study of regulatory T cells in long-lasting Graves disease. Both iRepertoire HTBI primers and Arm-PCR of CDR3 regions were used to build the TCR beta libraries. TCRdb re-derived calls from the multiplex PCR reads in MiXCR, one entry per CDR3 protein. Among about 620,000 distinct CDR3 sequences listed, 16% were seen once. Time point given: newly diagnosed GD, antithyroid drugs for less than 3 months. PBMC-derived RNA was used for the TCR library. These same records also appear under a second study, on T cells in Graves' hyperthyroidism and ophthalmopathy.

The sample here was peripheral blood mononuclear cells (PBMCs), taken at new diagnosis, from a patient treated with antithyroid drugs. The receptors come from a woman aged 25-40 years with Graves disease.

This clonotype was observed a handful of times. Germline is not matched at one junction end, which may reflect a read error. The gene calls are TRBV2 and TRBJ2-7; D is uncertain. The germline CDR1 and CDR2 sequences are SNHLY and FYNNEI. This CDR3 comprises 15 residues. CDR3 in amino acids: CASSDSGFSSYEQCF. In DNA, the CDR3 is TGTGCCAGCAGTGACTCCGGATTTAGCTCCTACGAGCAGTGCTTC.

This clonotype was seen many times. The rearrangement uses TRBV28 and TRBJ2-7; D possibly matches TRBD1 or TRBD2 (5 bases each). Germline V gene sequence: CDR1 MDHEN, CDR2 SYDVKM. This CDR3 is 13 amino acids long. V lost 3 bases, J lost 5 bases, and 11 bases lay in between. CDR3 protein: CASSFLGDHEQYF. The DNA for the CDR3 is TGTGCCAGCAGTTTTTTAGGGGACCACGAGCAGTACTTC.

In this sample, this clonotype turned up many times. The rearrangement uses TRBV20-1 and TRBJ2-3; 7 nucleotides line up with TRBD2. The germline V gene encodes CDR1 DFQATT and CDR2 SNEGSKA (reference sequence). There are 20 residues in the CDR3. The J segment lost 4 bases and the V segment lost 8 bases, leaving 30 bases of the junction unmatched. CDR3 region: CSPLRTGFAGRAGIADTQYF. The CDR3 nucleotides are TGCAGTCCCCTTCGGACGGGGTTTGCGGGGAGGGCCGGAATCGCAGATACGCAGTATTTT.

This chain uses TRBV7-9 with TRBJ1-2; D unresolved. The V end lost 3 bases, the J end lost 2 bases, and 7 bases lay between the germline ends. The CDR3 is made up of 13 amino acids. Germline CDR1 is SEHNR and CDR2 is FQNEAQ (reference sequence). The CDR3 coding sequence is TGTGCCAGCAGCTTCCCGGACAACTATGGCTACACCTTC. Protein sequence: CASSFPDNYGYTF. The whole variable domain, filled in from reference TRBV7-9 and TRBJ1-2, reads DTGVSQNPRHKITKRGQNVTFRCDPISEHNRLYWYRQTLGQGPEFLTYFQNEAQLEKSRLLSDRFSAERPKGSFSTLEIQRTEQGDSAMYLCASSFPDNYGYTFGSGTRLTVV.

The CDR3 DNA sequence: TGCAGTGCTAGAGACCCGCGCGAGGGAGCGACCGGGGAGCTGTTTTTT. It yields the protein CSARDPREGATGELFF. The chain couples TRBV20-1 to TRBJ2-2; possibly TRBD2 for D (5 bases). V gave up 0 bases and J gave up 5 bases, with 16 bases separating them. The CDR3 has 16 residues. The V gene's germline CDR1 is DFQATT and CDR2 SNEGSKA (reference sequence).

This clonotype was observed a handful of times. The chain has TRBV29-1 and TRBJ2-1; D remains ambiguous. This CDR3 is built from 13 residues. Germline CDR1 is SQVTM and CDR2 is ANQGSEA. The V end was cut by 4 bases, the J end by 5 bases, with 12 bases between. CDR3 loop: CSVGGWLDNEQFF. The CDR3 DNA follows: TGCAGCGTTGGGGGTTGGCTAGACAATGAGCAGTTCTTC.

A few counts support this clonotype. The chain has TRBV11-2 and TRBJ2-7; TRBD2 matches at 10 bases. CDR3 length: 13 residues. CDR1 is SGHAT and CDR2 is FQNNGV in the germline V gene. The trim removed 6 bases at V and 6 bases at J, leaving 5 bases unmatched. Here the CDR3 DNA reads TGTGCCAGCAGTAGCGGGAGGCAAGGCGAGCAGTACTTC. Its protein product is CASSSGRQGEQYF.

At least ten counts were recorded for this clonotype. The chain has TRBV12-3 or TRBV12-4 and TRBJ2-2; 8 bases match TRBD1. The CDR3 has 14 residues. V was clipped by 4 bases and J by 4 bases; unmatched bases: 2. CDR3 loop: CASSSQGVTGELFF. In DNA form, the CDR3 reads TGTGCCAGCAGTTCACAGGGGGTCACCGGGGAGCTGTTTTTT.

This clonotype turned up a few times. The chain combines TRBV30 with TRBJ1-6, with D possibly being TRBD1 (6 bases). The V gene lost 0 bases and the J gene lost 12 bases, with 9 bases spanning the gap. The length of the CDR3 is 12 residues. Germline V gene lookup returns CDR1 GTSNPN and CDR2 SVGIG (reference sequence). CDR3 protein: CAWSVGGQPLHF. CDR3 sequence (DNA): TGTGCCTGGAGTGTAGGGGGTCAACCCCTCCACTTT.

This clonotype was seen repeatedly, ten times or more. V gene TRBV28 combines with J gene TRBJ2-7, with D perhaps TRBD1 (6 bases). Germline assignment: CDR1 MDHEN and CDR2 SYDVKM. Trimming removed 4 bases from V and 3 bases from J, with 16 bases in between. The CDR3 spans 15 residues. CDR3 coding DNA: TGTGCCAGCAGTTCGGCAGGGGTGTCGGGCTACGAGCAGTACTTC. It translates to CASSSAGVSGYEQYF.

This clonotype turned up a few times. The V gene is TRBV20-1, the J gene TRBJ1-5; D unclear. Trimming removed 1 base from V and 4 bases from J, with 8 bases in between. This CDR3 spans 13 amino acids. Germline V gene sequence: CDR1 DFQATT, CDR2 SNEGSKA (reference sequence). Here the CDR3 reads CSARVGLNQPQHF. DNA for the CDR3: TGCAGTGCTAGAGTAGGGCTAAATCAGCCCCAGCATTTT.

This clonotype has at least ten counts. The rearrangement uses TRBV28 and TRBJ2-1; 12 positions agree with TRBD2. Germline CDR1 and CDR2: MDHEN and SYDVKM. Unmatched junction bases numbered 9, after V lost 5 bases and J lost 4 bases. This CDR3 contains 17 residues. The CDR3 loop reads CASSIGLAGRSYNEQFF. The CDR3 nucleotides read TGTGCCAGCAGTATCGGACTAGCGGGACGGTCTTACAATGAGCAGTTCTTC.

The chain couples TRBV18 to TRBJ1-2; tentative D call: TRBD1 (6 bases). In germline, CDR1 is KGHSH, CDR2 LQKENI. This CDR3 has 15 amino acids. Trimming left V 6 bases short and J 3 bases short, with 17 bases between. Here the CDR3 reads CASSPPGHKYYGYTF. Written as DNA, the CDR3 is TGTGCCAGCTCGCCCCCGGGACATAAATACTATGGCTACACCTTC.

This clonotype was recorded many times. The rearrangement links TRBV11-2 to TRBJ2-7, with 8 bases lining up with TRBD1. Trimming took 3 bases from V and 4 from J; bases not matched to a gene: 5. The CDR3 runs 14 residues. Germline loops: CDR1 SGHAT, CDR2 FQNNGV. CDR3 nucleotide sequence: TGTGCCAGCAGCTTTGGGACAGGCAATTACGAGCAGTACTTC. This translates into CASSFGTGNYEQYF.

The chain links TRBV20-1 to TRBJ2-5, with a possible D match to TRBD1 (5 bases). The CDR3 totals 15 residues. Germline assignment: CDR1 DFQATT and CDR2 SNEGSKA (reference sequence). The ends were cut back, 0 bases at V and 1 base at J, with 12 bases in the middle. The CDR3 nucleotides are TGCAGTGCTAGAGATCTTCAGGGCCCCCAAGAGACCCAGTACTTC. Its translation is CSARDLQGPQETQYF.

This clonotype has only a few counts. Being one base from a much bigger clone, this may be a read error. The rearrangement joins TRBV2 to TRBJ1-5; 10 bases are a match to TRBD1. The CDR3 runs 15 residues. Germline CDR1 reads SNHLY; CDR2 reads FYNNEI. CDR3 protein: CAGSTGQGLLQPQHF. In DNA, the CDR3 is TGTGCCGGCAGTACGGGACAGGGGTTATTACAGCCCCAGCATTTT.

Comment on this clonotype: The conserved closing phenylalanine or tryptophan is absent in this CDR3, likely reflecting a read error. This rearrangement joins TRBV27 to TRBJ2-7, with a weak D call TRBD1 (6 bases). Germline CDR1 is MNHEY and CDR2 is SMNVEV (reference sequence). The CDR3 sequence is 17 residues long. V was clipped by 6 bases and J by 2 bases, with 23 bases between them. CDR3 region: CASRPGQIIIGAYEQYL. The CDR3 nucleotides read TGTGCCAGCAGACCGGGACAAATAATAATAGGGGCCTACGAGCAGTACTTG.

V gene TRBV13 combines with J gene TRBJ1-1, with D perhaps matching TRBD1 (5 bases). Trimming left V 10 bases short and J 1 base short, with 19 bases between. This CDR3 region has 15 residues. CDR1 and CDR2 (germline): PRHDT, FYEKMQ (reference sequence). CDR3 coding DNA: TGTGCCACGCAACGTTCGGTGGGGGAGAACACTGAAGCTTTCTTT. Translating it yields CATQRSVGENTEAFF.

In its sample, this clonotype was seen many times. The chain is built from TRBV12-3 or TRBV12-4 and TRBJ1-2; a weak D match, TRBD1 (6 bases). Deletions cut 8 bases from V and 4 bases from J, with 11 bases between. The CDR3 runs 12 residues. The CDR3 protein is CASLGGGYGYTF. The CDR3 DNA reads as TGTGCCAGCCTGGGGGGCGGCTATGGCTACACCTTC.

This clonotype was recorded a few times. The chain joins TRBV30 to TRBJ1-5, with a possible D match to TRBD1 (6 bases). In germline, CDR1 is GTSNPN, CDR2 SVGIG (reference sequence). Trimming shortened V by 2 bases and J by 7 bases, and 15 bases separated the two germline ends. The CDR3 consists of 14 residues. CDR3 protein: CAWSQGQGQQPQHF. CDR3 in DNA: TGTGCCTGGAGTCAGGGGCAGGGCCAACAGCCCCAGCATTTT.

This clonotype was observed at least ten times. The chain uses TRBV6-1 and TRBJ2-7, with 8 bases that match TRBD1. The germline gives CDR1 MNHNS, CDR2 SASEGT. CDR3 size: 14 residues. J gave up 3 bases and V 1 base, and 2 bases lay outside the gene matches. CDR3: CASSEVDRGYEQYF. The CDR3 DNA reads as TGTGCCAGCAGTGAAGTAGACAGGGGCTACGAGCAGTACTTC.

This clonotype showed up many times. The V gene is TRBV28, the J gene TRBJ1-5; D unresolved. From germline, CDR1 is MDHEN and CDR2 SYDVKM. The CDR3 totals 12 residues. The V end was cut by 9 bases, the J end by 0 bases, with 6 bases between. In DNA form, the CDR3 reads TGTGCCAGTCTCGATAGCAATCAGCCCCAGCATTTT. Translating gives CASLDSNQPQHF.

The chain uses TRBV5-1 and TRBJ2-7; 7 bases are a match to TRBD2. This CDR3 spans 13 amino acids. Trimming removed 7 bases from V and 6 bases from J; junction bases left unmatched: 10. Per germline, CDR1 SGHRS and CDR2 YFSETQ. CDR3 bases: TGCGCCAGCGGCCCCGCGGGAGAAGCCGAGCAGTACTTC. The encoded protein is CASGPAGEAEQYF.